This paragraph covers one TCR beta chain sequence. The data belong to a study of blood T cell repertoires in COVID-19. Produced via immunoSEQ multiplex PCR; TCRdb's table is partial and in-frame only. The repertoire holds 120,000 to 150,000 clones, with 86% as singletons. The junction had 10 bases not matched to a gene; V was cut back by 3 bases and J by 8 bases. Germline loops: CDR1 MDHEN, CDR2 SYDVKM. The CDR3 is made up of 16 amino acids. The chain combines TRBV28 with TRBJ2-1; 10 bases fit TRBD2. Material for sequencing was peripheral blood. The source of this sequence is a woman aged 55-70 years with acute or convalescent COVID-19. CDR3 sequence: CASSLSLAGVKDEQFF. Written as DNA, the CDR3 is TGTGCCAGCAGTTTGTCCCTAGCGGGGGTGAAAGATGAGCAGTTCTTC.